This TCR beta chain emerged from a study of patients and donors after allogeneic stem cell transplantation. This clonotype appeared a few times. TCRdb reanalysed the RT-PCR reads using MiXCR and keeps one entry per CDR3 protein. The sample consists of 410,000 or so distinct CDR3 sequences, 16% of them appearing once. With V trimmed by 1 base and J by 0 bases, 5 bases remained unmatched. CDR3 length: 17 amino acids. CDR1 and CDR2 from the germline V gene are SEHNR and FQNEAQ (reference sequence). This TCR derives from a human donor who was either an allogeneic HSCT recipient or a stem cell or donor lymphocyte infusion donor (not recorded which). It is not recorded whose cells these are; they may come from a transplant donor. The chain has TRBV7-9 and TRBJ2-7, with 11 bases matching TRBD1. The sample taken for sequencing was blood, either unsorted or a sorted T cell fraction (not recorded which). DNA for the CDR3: TGTGCCAGCAGCTTAGATGGGACAGGGGGAAGCTCCTACGAGCAGTACTTC. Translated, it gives CASSLDGTGGSSYEQYF.